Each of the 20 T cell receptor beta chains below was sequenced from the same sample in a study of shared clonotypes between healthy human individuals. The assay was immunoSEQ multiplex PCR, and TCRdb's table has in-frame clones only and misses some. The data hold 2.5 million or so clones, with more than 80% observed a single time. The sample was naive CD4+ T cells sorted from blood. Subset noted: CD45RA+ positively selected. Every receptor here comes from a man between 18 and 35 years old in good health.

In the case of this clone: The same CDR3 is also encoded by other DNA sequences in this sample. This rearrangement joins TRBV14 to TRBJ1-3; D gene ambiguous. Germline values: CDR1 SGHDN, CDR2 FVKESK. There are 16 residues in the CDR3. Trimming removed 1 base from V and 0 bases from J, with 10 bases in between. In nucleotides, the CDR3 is TGTGCCAGCAGCCAAGTGGGTGGCAGCTCTGGAAACACCATATATTTT. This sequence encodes CASSQVGGSSGNTIYF.

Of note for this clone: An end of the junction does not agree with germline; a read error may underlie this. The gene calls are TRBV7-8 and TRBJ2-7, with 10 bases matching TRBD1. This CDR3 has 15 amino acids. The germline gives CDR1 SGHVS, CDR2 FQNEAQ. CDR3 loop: CANSLGQGPFYEQYF. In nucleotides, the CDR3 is TGTGCCAACAGCTTGGGACAGGGGCCTTTCTACGAGCAGTACTTC.

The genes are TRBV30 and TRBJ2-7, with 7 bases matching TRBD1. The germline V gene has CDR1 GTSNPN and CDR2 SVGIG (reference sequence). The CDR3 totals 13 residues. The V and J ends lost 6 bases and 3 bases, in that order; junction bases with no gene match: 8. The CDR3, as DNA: TGTGCCTGTGACAGGGATGGGAGCTACGAGCAGTACTTC. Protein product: CACDRDGSYEQYF.

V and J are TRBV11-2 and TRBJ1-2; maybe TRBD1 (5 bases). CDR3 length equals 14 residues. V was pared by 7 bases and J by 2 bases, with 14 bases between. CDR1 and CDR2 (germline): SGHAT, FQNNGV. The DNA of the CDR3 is TGTGCCAGCACCCAGAGGGGCAGGAACTATGGCTACACCTTC. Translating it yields CASTQRGRNYGYTF.

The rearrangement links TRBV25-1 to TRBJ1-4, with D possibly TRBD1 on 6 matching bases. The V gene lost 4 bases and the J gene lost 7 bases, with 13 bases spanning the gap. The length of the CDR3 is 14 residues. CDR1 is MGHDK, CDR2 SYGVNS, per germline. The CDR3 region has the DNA TGTGCCAGCAGTGTGACAGGATTTGCTGAAAAACTGTTTTTT. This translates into CASSVTGFAEKLFF.

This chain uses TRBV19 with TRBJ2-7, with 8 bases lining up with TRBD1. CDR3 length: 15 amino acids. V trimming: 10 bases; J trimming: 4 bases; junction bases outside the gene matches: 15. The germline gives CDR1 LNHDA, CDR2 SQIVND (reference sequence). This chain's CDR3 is CATPLPGQAIYEQYF. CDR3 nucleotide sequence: TGTGCCACCCCCCTCCCGGGACAGGCGATATACGAGCAGTACTTC.

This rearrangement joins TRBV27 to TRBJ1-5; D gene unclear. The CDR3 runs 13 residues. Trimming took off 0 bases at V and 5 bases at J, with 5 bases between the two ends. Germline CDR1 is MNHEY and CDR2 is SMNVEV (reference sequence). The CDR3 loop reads CASSLSPDQPQHF. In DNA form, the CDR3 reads TGTGCCAGCAGTTTATCGCCGGATCAGCCCCAGCATTTT.

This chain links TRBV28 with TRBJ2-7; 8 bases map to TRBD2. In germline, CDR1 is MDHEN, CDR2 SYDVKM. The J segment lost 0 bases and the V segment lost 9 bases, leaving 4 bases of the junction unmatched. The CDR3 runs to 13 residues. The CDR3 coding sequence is TGTGCCAGTACTAGCGGAAACTCCTACGAGCAGTACTTC. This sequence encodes CASTSGNSYEQYF.

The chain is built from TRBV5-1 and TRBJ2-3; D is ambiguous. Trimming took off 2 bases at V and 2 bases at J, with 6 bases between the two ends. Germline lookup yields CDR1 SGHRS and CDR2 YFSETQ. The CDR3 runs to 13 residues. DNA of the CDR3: TGCGCCAGCAGCTTTAAGGCCACAGATACGCAGTATTTT. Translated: CASSFKATDTQYF.

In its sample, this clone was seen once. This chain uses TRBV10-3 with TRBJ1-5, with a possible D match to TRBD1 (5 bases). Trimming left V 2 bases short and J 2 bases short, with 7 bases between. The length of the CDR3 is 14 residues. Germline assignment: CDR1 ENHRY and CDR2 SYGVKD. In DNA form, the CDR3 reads TGTGCCATCAGTGAGCTAGGGGGCAATCAGCCCCAGCATTTT. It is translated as CAISELGGNQPQHF.

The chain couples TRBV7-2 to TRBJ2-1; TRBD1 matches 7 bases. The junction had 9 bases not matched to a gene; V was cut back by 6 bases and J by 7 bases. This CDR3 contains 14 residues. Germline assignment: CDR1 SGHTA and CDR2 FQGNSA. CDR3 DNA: TGTGCCAGCAGGGAAAACAGGGGTAGTAATGAGCAGTTCTTC. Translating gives CASRENRGSNEQFF.

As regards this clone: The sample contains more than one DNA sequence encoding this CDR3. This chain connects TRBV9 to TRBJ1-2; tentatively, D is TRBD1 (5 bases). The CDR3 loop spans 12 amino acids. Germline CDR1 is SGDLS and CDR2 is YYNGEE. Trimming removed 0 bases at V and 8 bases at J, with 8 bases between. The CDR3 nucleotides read TGTGCCAGCAGCGTAGCGGGGGGAGGCTACACCTTC. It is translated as CASSVAGGGYTF.

CDR3 nucleotides: TGTGCCAGCAGTTCCTACGTACACCCTGCTAACTATGGCTACACCTTC. It encodes CASSSYVHPANYGYTF. V is TRBV28 and J is TRBJ1-2; unclear D gene. Germline values: CDR1 MDHEN, CDR2 SYDVKM. This CDR3 comprises 16 residues. V shed 4 bases and J shed 0 bases, with 15 bases lying between them.

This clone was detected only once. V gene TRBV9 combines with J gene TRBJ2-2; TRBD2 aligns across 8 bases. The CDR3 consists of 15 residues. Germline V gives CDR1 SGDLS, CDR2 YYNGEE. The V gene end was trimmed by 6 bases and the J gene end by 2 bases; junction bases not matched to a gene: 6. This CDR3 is CASTRGGSNTGELFF. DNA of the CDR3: TGTGCCAGCACCCGGGGGGGTTCTAACACCGGGGAGCTGTTTTTT.

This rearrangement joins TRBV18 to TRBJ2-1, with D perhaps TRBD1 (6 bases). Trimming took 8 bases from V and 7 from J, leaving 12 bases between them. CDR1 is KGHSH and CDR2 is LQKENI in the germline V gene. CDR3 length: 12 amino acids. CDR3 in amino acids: CASRRRGNEQFF. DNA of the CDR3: TGTGCCAGCCGAAGAAGGGGGAATGAGCAGTTCTTC.

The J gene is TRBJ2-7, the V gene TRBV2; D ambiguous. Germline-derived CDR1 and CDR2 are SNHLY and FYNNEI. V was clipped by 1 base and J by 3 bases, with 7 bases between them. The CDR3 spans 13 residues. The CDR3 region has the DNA TGTGCCAGCAGTGAAGGCTACAACTACGAGCAGTACTTC. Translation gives CASSEGYNYEQYF. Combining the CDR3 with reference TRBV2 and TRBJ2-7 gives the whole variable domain EPEVTQTPSHQVTQMGQEVILRCVPISNHLYFYWYRQILGQKVEFLVSFYNNEISEKSEIFDDQFSVERPDGSNFTLKIRSTKLEDSAMYFCASSEGYNYEQYFGPGTRLTVT.

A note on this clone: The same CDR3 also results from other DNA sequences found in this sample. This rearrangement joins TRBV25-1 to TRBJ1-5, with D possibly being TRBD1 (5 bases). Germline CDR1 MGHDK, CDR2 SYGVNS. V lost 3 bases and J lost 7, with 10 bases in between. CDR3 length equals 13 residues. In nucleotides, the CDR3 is TGTGCCAGCAGTGATCAGGGAGGCCAGCCCCAGCATTTT. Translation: CASSDQGGQPQHF.

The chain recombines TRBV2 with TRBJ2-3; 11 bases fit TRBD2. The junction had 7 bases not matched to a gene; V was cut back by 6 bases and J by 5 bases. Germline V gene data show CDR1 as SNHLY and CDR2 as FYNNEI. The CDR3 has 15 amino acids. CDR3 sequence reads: CASRVSGTSGDTQYF. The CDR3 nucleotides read TGTGCCAGCAGAGTTTCCGGGACTAGCGGAGATACGCAGTATTTT.

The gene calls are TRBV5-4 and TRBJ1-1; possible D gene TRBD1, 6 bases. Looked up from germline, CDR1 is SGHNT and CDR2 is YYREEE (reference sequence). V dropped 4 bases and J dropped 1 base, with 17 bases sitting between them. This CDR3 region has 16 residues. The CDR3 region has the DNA TGTGCCAGCAGCCGCCGTGGGGGGCCGGGGAACACTGAAGCTTTCTTT. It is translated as CASSRRGGPGNTEAFF.

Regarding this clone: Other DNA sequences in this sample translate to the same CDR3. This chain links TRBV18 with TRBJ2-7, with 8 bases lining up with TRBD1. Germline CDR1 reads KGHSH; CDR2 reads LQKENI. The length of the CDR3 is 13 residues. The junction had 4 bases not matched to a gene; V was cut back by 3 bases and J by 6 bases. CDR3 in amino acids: CASSPLDRGEQYF. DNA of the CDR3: TGTGCCAGCTCACCTCTCGACAGGGGCGAGCAGTACTTC.